A selection of T cell receptor beta chains follows, all from one sample in a study of cytomegalovirus exposure and HLA in healthy donors. Measured with immunoSEQ multiplex PCR; TCRdb has only the in-frame clones, and not every one. The sample shows approximately 150,000 clones, around four fifths of them seen only once. Sample: PBMCs. The receptors originated from a woman aged 55-69 years in good health and CMV-seropositive. Each CDR3 is given without its conserved first and last residue. D genes are given only for firm matches.

TRBJ2-1 | - | TRBV27 | ASSLGVPRFNNEQF
TRBJ1-6 | - | TRBV28 | ASFPNRVNSPLH
TRBJ1-2 | - | TRBV11-2 | ASSLTGGGGYGYT
TRBJ2-3 | - | TRBV28 | ASSFPEATDTQY
TRBJ2-7 | - | TRBV27 | ASSPTGLGQYEQY
TRBJ1-1 | - | TRBV5-1 | ASSLSGGTEAF
TRBJ2-3 | - | TRBV4-1 | ASVGLNTDTQY
TRBJ2-5 | TRBD1 | TRBV28 | ASSLDRAETQY
TRBJ2-5 | - | TRBV21-1 | ASSKATAQETQY
TRBJ1-2 | - | TRBV28 | ASSRESYGYT
TRBJ1-1 | TRBD1 | TRBV5-1 | ASSLWGQGTEAF
TRBJ2-7 | - | TRBV6-6 | ASSRGTRNYEQY
TRBJ2-3 | - | TRBV7-3 | ASSAGTDTQY
TRBJ2-5 | - | TRBV28 | ASSLAYPQETQY
TRBJ2-1 | TRBD2 | TRBV28 | ASTGTSGSSYNEQF
TRBJ1-1 | - | TRBV10-3 | AISEAGVVNTEAF
TRBJ2-7 | TRBD1 | TRBV11-3 | ASSFGQGSYEQY
TRBJ2-5 | TRBD2 | TRBV19 | ASMTSGRYPGETQY
TRBJ2-5 | TRBD2 | TRBV29-1 | SVEEVGSGPQETQY